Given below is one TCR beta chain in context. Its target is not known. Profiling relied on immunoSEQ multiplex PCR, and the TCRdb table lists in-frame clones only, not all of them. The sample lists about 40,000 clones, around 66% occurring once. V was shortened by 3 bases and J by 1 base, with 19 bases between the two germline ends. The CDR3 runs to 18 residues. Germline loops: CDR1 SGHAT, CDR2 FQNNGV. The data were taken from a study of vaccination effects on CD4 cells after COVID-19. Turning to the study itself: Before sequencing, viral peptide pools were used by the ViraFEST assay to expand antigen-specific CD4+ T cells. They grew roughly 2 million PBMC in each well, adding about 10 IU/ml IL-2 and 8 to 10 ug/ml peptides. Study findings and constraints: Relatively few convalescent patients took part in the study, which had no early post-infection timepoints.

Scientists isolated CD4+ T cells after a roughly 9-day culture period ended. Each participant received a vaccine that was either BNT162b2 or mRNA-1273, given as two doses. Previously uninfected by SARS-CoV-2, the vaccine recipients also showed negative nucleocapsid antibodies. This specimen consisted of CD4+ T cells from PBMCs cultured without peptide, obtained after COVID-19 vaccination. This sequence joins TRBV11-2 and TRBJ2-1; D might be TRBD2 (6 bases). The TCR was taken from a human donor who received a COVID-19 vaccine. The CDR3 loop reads CASSFREGEVKSYNEQFF. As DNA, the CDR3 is TGTGCCAGCAGCTTCCGGGAAGGGGAGGTAAAGTCCTACAATGAGCAGTTCTTC. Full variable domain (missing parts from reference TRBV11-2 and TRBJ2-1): EAGVAQSPRYKIIEKRQSVAFWCNPISGHATLYWYQQILGQGPKLLIQFQNNGVVDDSQLPKDRFSAERLKGVDSTLKIQPAKLEDSAVYLCASSFREGEVKSYNEQFFGPGTRLTVL.